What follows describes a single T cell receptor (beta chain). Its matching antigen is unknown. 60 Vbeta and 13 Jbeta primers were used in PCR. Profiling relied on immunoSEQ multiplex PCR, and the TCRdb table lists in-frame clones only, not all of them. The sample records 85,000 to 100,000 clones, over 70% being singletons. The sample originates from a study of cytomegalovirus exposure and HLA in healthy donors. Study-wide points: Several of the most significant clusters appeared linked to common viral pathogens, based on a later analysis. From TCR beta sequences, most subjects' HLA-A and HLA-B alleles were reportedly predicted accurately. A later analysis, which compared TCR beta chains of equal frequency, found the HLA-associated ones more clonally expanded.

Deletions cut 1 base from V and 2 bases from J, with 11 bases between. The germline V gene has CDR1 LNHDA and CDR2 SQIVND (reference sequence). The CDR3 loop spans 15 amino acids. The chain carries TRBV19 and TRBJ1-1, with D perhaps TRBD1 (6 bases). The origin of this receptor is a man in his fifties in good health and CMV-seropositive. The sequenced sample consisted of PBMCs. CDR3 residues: CASSIAGGPNTEAFF. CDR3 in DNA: TGTGCCAGTAGTATAGCCGGGGGGCCTAACACTGAAGCTTTCTTT. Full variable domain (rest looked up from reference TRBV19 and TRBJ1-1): DGGITQSPKYLFRKEGQNVTLSCEQNLNHDAMYWYRQDPGQGLRLIYYSQIVNDFQKGDIAEGYSVSREKKESFPLTVTSAQKNPTAFYLCASSIAGGPNTEAFFGQGTRLTVV.